The TCR beta chain under discussion was sequenced for a study of cytomegalovirus exposure and HLA in healthy donors. Whole-study results and caveats: A later analysis, which compared TCR beta chains of equal frequency, found the HLA-associated ones more clonally expanded. Only CMV serostatus was available as immune exposure information. Most of the TCR beta V segments (in an earlier analysis) were productive either about 87% or about 30% of the time. Overall, approximately 150 TCR beta chains were annotated as cytomegalovirus-associated.

This clone appeared a few times. Its antigen is undetermined. V lost 6 bases and J 0 bases, leaving 17 bases between the germline ends. This CDR3 contains 17 residues. Germline-derived CDR1 and CDR2 are MDHEN and SYDVKM. PCR involved 60 Vbeta and 13 Jbeta primers. Assay used: immunoSEQ multiplex PCR; TCRdb lists only in-frame clones, some missing. The sample contains under 100,000 clones, over 9.5% of which appear only once. The specimen sequenced was PBMCs. The receptor comes from a man aged 60-69 years in good health and CMV-seropositive. The V gene is TRBV28, the J gene TRBJ2-2, with D maybe TRBD1 (6 bases). CDR3 nucleotide sequence: TGTGCCAGCAGCGCGGTATCCGGGACATCGAACACCGGGGAGCTGTTTTTT. This gives the protein CASSAVSGTSNTGELFF.